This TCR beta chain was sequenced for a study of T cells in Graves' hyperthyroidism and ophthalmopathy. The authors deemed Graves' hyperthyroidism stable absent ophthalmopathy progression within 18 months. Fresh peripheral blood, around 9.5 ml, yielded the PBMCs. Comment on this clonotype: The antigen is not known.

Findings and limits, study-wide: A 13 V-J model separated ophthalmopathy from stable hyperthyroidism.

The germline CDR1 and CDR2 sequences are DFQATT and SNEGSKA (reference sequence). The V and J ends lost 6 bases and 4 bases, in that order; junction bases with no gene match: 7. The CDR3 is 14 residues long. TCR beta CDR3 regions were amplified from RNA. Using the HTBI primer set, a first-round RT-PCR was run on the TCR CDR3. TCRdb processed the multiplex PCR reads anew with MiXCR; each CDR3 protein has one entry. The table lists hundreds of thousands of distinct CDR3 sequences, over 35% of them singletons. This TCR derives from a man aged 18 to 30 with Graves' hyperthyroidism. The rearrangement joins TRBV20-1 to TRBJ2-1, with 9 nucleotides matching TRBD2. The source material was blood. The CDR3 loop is CSALAGAGYNEQFF. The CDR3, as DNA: TGCAGTGCGTTAGCGGGAGCGGGATACAATGAGCAGTTCTTC.